A selection of T cell receptor beta chains follows, all from one sample in a study of blood T cell repertoires in COVID-19. Some clones are missing from TCRdb's copy, which holds only in-frame ones; the method was immunoSEQ multiplex PCR. The table shows tens of thousands of clones, with approximately 88% occurring only once. The sample was peripheral blood. The receptors shown here come from a middle-aged man with acute or convalescent COVID-19. CDR3s include the opening cysteine and the closing phenylalanine or tryptophan. The D gene is left open where the match is weak. Size tells how often a clone was seen (once, few, many) or the class of an expanded clone, and some rows leave it out.

d_gene,j_gene,abundance,v_gene,CDR3nt,CDR3aa
NA,TRBJ2-2,once,TRBV30,TGTGCCTGGAGCGTTCAGTCGTCCGGGGAGCTGTTTTTT,CAWSVQSSGELFF
TRBD1,TRBJ1-2,NA,TRBV24-1,TGTGCCACCTCGCCGGGACAGGACCATGGCTACACCTTC,CATSPGQDHGYTF
TRBD2,TRBJ2-7,NA,TRBV9,TGTGCCAGCAGCGTAGGTCCTAGCGGGACCTACGAGCAGTACTTC,CASSVGPSGTYEQYF
TRBD1,TRBJ1-4,NA,TRBV27,TGTGCCAGCAGTTTAGGGACAGGGCGTAATGAAAAACTGTTTTTT,CASSLGTGRNEKLFF
NA,TRBJ2-5,NA,TRBV3-1/TRBV3-2,TGTGCCAGCAGCCAAGATATCCAGGCCGGAGAGACCCAGTACTTC,CASSQDIQAGETQYF
NA,TRBJ1-1,NA,TRBV4-1,TGCGCCAGCAGCCAGGGGGGGAACACTGAAGCTTTCTTT,CASSQGGNTEAFF
NA,TRBJ1-3,NA,TRBV4-1,TGCGCCAGCAGACACCCGACAGGCGCCTCTGGAAACACCATATATTTT,CASRHPTGASGNTIYF
NA,TRBJ1-5,NA,TRBV11-3,TGTGCCAGCACCATCCCCGTGCGCCAGCCCCAGCATTTT,CASTIPVRQPQHF
TRBD2,TRBJ2-7,once,TRBV4-2,TGTGCCAGCAGCGTTCAGGCGGGAGGTACCTACGAGCAGTACTTC,CASSVQAGGTYEQYF
TRBD1,TRBJ1-6,NA,TRBV7-2,TGTGCCAGCAGCCCCACGGGACAGGGCCTTAATTCACCCCTCCACTTT,CASSPTGQGLNSPLHF
TRBD2,TRBJ2-3,once,TRBV3-1/TRBV3-2,TGTGCCAGCAGCCAAGGGACTAGCGGGCCACCATACACAGATACGCAGTATTTT,CASSQGTSGPPYTDTQYF
NA,TRBJ1-2,few,TRBV7-9,TGTGCCAGCAGCTCAAACAGGGATGGCTACACCTTC,CASSSNRDGYTF
TRBD1,TRBJ1-5,few,TRBV19,TGTGCCAGTACCAGGGGGCTAGGTCAGCCCCAGCATTTT,CASTRGLGQPQHF
TRBD2,TRBJ2-2,NA,TRBV27,TGTGCCAGCAGTTGGAAGGTGGGAGCGGGAGTTAACGGGGAGCTGTTTTTT,CASSWKVGAGVNGELFF
NA,TRBJ1-5,NA,TRBV19,TGTGCCAGTAGTATGGGCGAAGTGAGCAATCAGCCCCAGCATTTT,CASSMGEVSNQPQHF
NA,TRBJ1-2,NA,TRBV7-6,TGTGCCAGCAGCTTAAAGACAGGAGACTATGGCTACACCTTC,CASSLKTGDYGYTF
NA,TRBJ2-5,NA,TRBV12-3/TRBV12-4,TGTGCCAGCAGTCCCTCAGGGTTTCCGTACTTC,CASSPSGFPYF
NA,TRBJ1-2,NA,TRBV21-1,TGTGCCAGCAGCAAAGGGGACAGGGGAAACTATGGCTACACCTTC,CASSKGDRGNYGYTF
NA,TRBJ2-4,NA,TRBV29-1,TGCAGCGTTCAGGAAGGTAGCAAAAACATTCAGTACTTC,CSVQEGSKNIQYF
TRBD1,TRBJ1-2,NA,TRBV5-5,TGTGCCAGCAGCTCGACAGGGATAGGGTTTGAGTATGGCTACACCTTC,CASSSTGIGFEYGYTF
NA,TRBJ1-4,NA,TRBV12-2,TGTGCAAGTCGCCATTACTCGGGAAAACTGTTTTTT,CASRHYSGKLFF
TRBD1,TRBJ1-5,once,TRBV18,TGTGCCAGCTCACCACGGACAGGGGCGGGGAACAATCAGCCCCAGCATTTT,CASSPRTGAGNNQPQHF
TRBD1,TRBJ2-5,NA,TRBV6-5,TGTGCCAGCACCGTATCACAGGGGATGGCGACCCAGTACTTC,CASTVSQGMATQYF
TRBD1,TRBJ1-2,NA,TRBV4-2,TGTGCCAGCAGCGAAACAGGGGTTGGCGATGGCTACACCTTC,CASSETGVGDGYTF
NA,TRBJ1-5,NA,TRBV5-1,TGCGCCAGCAGTGGGGGGGGAAATCAGCCCCAGCATTTT,CASSGGGNQPQHF
NA,TRBJ2-1,NA,TRBV19,TGTGCCAGTAGTACCCAACACACAATATTAGACGGGAATGAGCAGTTCTTC,CASSTQHTILDGNEQFF
NA,TRBJ1-6,NA,TRBV5-4,TGTGCCAGCAGCGCGGGACGGGTTCTATATAATTCACCCCTCCACTTT,CASSAGRVLYNSPLHF
NA,TRBJ2-4,NA,TRBV3-1/TRBV3-2,TGTGCCAGCAGCCAAGGAGTAGCCCCTTGCTGGTTC,CASSQGVAPCWF
NA,TRBJ1-1,few,TRBV11-2,TGTGCCAGCAGCTTCCAGGGATTTACTGAAGCTTTCTTT,CASSFQGFTEAFF
NA,TRBJ1-2,NA,TRBV3-1/TRBV3-2,TGTGCCAGCAGCCAACAACAGGGTTCGGATGGCTACACCTTC,CASSQQQGSDGYTF
NA,TRBJ2-2,NA,TRBV6-5,TGTGCCAGCAGTTATGGCAGGGTGTCGACCGGGGAGCTGTTTTTT,CASSYGRVSTGELFF
NA,TRBJ2-1,NA,TRBV3-1/TRBV3-2,TGTGCCAGCAGCCATAAGCGTTACAATGAGCAGTTCTTC,CASSHKRYNEQFF
TRBD2,TRBJ2-1,NA,TRBV5-1,TGCGCCAGCAGCTTTCTAGCGGGAGGGCATGAGCAGTTCTTC,CASSFLAGGHEQFF
TRBD1,TRBJ1-5,NA,TRBV28,TGTGCCAGCAGCTCTATCGCGGGACAGAGCAATCAGCCCCAGCATTTT,CASSSIAGQSNQPQHF
TRBD2,TRBJ2-2,once,TRBV19,TGTGCCAGTAGACGGACTAGCGGGAGGGCGGGCACCGGGGAGCTGTTTTTT,CASRRTSGRAGTGELFF
NA,TRBJ2-3,NA,TRBV28,TGTGCCAGCAGTCACGGGAGTAACACAGATACGCAGTATTTT,CASSHGSNTDTQYF
NA,TRBJ2-7,NA,TRBV6-5,TGTGCCAGCAAACGGGCAGGGGGAGGGCAGTACTTC,CASKRAGGGQYF
NA,TRBJ2-3,NA,TRBV3-1/TRBV3-2,TGTGCCAGCAGCCAAGGGGGGACTGCGGATACGCAGTATTTT,CASSQGGTADTQYF
TRBD1,TRBJ1-2,once,TRBV10-3,TGTGCCATCAGTGTCGAAACAGGGGGCCATGGCTACACCTTC,CAISVETGGHGYTF
TRBD1,TRBJ1-3,NA,TRBV27,TGTGCCAGCAGTCCGACAGGGAGATCCTCTGGAAACACCATATATTTT,CASSPTGRSSGNTIYF
NA,TRBJ1-4,NA,TRBV4-1,TGCGCCAGCAGCCAAGAGGGTGGGGGGGCTTATGAAAAACTGTTTTTT,CASSQEGGGAYEKLFF
TRBD1,TRBJ1-6,NA,TRBV9,TGTGCCAGCAGCTCCGGGACAGGGAATTCACCCCTCCACTTT,CASSSGTGNSPLHF
TRBD1,TRBJ1-5,NA,TRBV2,TGTGCCAGCAGTGCATTCTGGACAGGGGGCGCAGGCAATCAGCCCCAGCATTTT,CASSAFWTGGAGNQPQHF
NA,TRBJ2-1,NA,TRBV19,TGTGCCAGTAGTCTGCTAGCGACCAGCTCCTACAATGAGCAGTTCTTC,CASSLLATSSYNEQFF
NA,TRBJ2-5,once,TRBV6-5,TGTGCCAGCAGTCCCCAGGCGAGCCAACAAGAGACCCAGTACTTC,CASSPQASQQETQYF
TRBD2,TRBJ2-3,NA,TRBV5-4,TGTGCCAGCAGCGCCGGACTAGCGGGAACTAGCACAGATACGCAGTATTTT,CASSAGLAGTSTDTQYF
TRBD1,TRBJ2-5,NA,TRBV6-5,TGTGCCAGCAGCAGGGACAGACAAGAGACCCAGTACTTC,CASSRDRQETQYF
TRBD2,TRBJ2-3,NA,TRBV20-1,TGCAGTGCTAGTAGGGGAAGCGCGGGAGGGTATCTTGGCACAGATACGCAGTATTTT,CSASRGSAGGYLGTDTQYF
NA,TRBJ1-5,NA,TRBV6-4,TGTGCCAGCAGTGAACGAGGGGGTGATCAGCCCCAGCATTTT,CASSERGGDQPQHF
NA,TRBJ1-1,NA,TRBV6-5,TGTGCCAGCAGGTCGACAGTAGTTACTGAAGCTTTCTTT,CASRSTVVTEAFF
NA,TRBJ2-1,NA,TRBV6-5,TGTGCCAGCATGTACAGGGTTAACAATGAGCAGTTCTTC,CASMYRVNNEQFF
NA,TRBJ2-5,NA,TRBV6-5,TGTGCCAGCAGGCGGGCGGGGGCTCTTCTTGAGACCCAGTACTTC,CASRRAGALLETQYF
NA,TRBJ2-2,NA,TRBV6-4,TGTGCCAGCAGCGAAGAGGCCGTATCACTTTGGCGGACCGGGGAGCTGTTTTTT,CASSEEAVSLWRTGELFF
NA,TRBJ2-2,NA,TRBV5-1,TGCGCCAGCAGCCCTTTGGGGCCTCATACCGGGGAGCTGTTTTTT,CASSPLGPHTGELFF
NA,TRBJ1-1,NA,TRBV7-8,TGTGCCAGCAGCCAGGGAGTGAACACTGAAGCTTTCTTT,CASSQGVNTEAFF
NA,TRBJ1-5,once,TRBV5-5,TGTGCCAGCAGCTTATTAGCAGGGCGAGGCAATCAGCCCCAGCATTTT,CASSLLAGRGNQPQHF